This T cell receptor beta chain was sequenced for a study of shared clonotypes between healthy human individuals. The germline gives CDR1 SGHTA, CDR2 FQGNSA. The CDR3 extends over 14 amino acids. J lost 6 bases, V lost 3 bases, and 7 bases had no gene match. Each PCR replicate from the sorted subsets contained around 200 ng DNA, which is some 30,000 T cell genomes. Profiling relied on immunoSEQ multiplex PCR, and the TCRdb table lists in-frame clones only, not all of them. The table shows some 1,900,000 clones, with about 95% occurring only once. CD8 cells classed as naive were CD45RO-negative and positively selected for CCR7, excluding terminally differentiated effector memory CD45RA+ cells.

The chain is built from TRBV7-2 and TRBJ2-7; 8 nucleotides agree with TRBD1. Source material: naive CD8+ T cells sorted from blood. The sequence was obtained from a man aged 18 to 30 in good health. The CDR3 region is CASSFQGAVFEQYF. For the CDR3, the DNA is TGTGCCAGCAGCTTTCAGGGGGCAGTCTTCGAGCAGTACTTC.